These 19 T cell receptor beta chains originate from one sample sequenced in a study of T cells in Graves' hyperthyroidism and ophthalmopathy. The source material, RNA transcripts, was used to amplify TCR beta CDR3 regions. TCR CDR3 regions were first amplified by RT-PCR with HTBI primers. One entry per CDR3 protein results from TCRdb running MiXCR on the multiplex PCR reads. The data contain 300,000 to 450,000 distinct CDR3 sequences, about 14% of them singletons. What was sequenced was blood. Source of these receptors: a woman aged 55-70 years with Graves' hyperthyroidism.

A few counts support this clonotype. The chain couples TRBV5-1 to TRBJ1-6, with D maybe TRBD1 (5 bases). This CDR3 has 16 amino acids. Germline CDR1 and CDR2: SGHRS and YFSETQ. Trimming took 4 bases from V and 7 from J, leaving 18 bases between them. CDR3 in DNA: TGCGCCAGCAGCCCCAGGGAGGGTTTAACGAATTCACCCCTCCACTTT. Amino acid sequence: CASSPREGLTNSPLHF.

In its sample, this clonotype was seen many times. The chain uses TRBV5-1 and TRBJ1-1; D gene ambiguous. There are 15 residues in the CDR3. Trimming removed 0 bases at V and 1 base at J, with 10 bases between. The germline gives CDR1 SGHRS, CDR2 YFSETQ. The CDR3 DNA sequence: TGCGCCAGCAGCTTGGAACGACACACGAACACTGAAGCTTTCTTT. It translates to CASSLERHTNTEAFF. The full variable domain, in which reference TRBV5-1 and TRBJ1-1 provide the parts outside the CDR3, is KAGVTQTPRYLIKTRGQQVTLSCSPISGHRSVSWYQQTPGQGLQFLFEYFSETQRNKGNFPGRFSGRQFSNSRSEMNVSTLELGDSALYLCASSLERHTNTEAFFGQGTRLTVV.

The chain is built from TRBV19 and TRBJ1-1; the match to TRBD1 covers 11 bases. Germline CDR1 is LNHDA and CDR2 is SQIVND (reference sequence). V shed 7 bases and J 4 bases; nucleotides not matched to a gene: 5. This CDR3 spans 14 amino acids. The chain's CDR3 is CASIGQGARTEAFF. As DNA, the CDR3 is TGTGCCAGTATCGGACAGGGGGCGCGCACTGAAGCTTTCTTT.

This clonotype was seen ten or more times. The V gene is TRBV30, the J gene TRBJ1-1; D might be TRBD1 (6 bases). The CDR3 sequence is 16 residues long. V gave up 4 bases and J gave up 0 bases, with 18 bases separating them. CDR1 GTSNPN and CDR2 SVGIG come from the germline V gene (reference sequence). As DNA, the CDR3 is TGTGCCTGGAAGTATCTAGGGGGGAACATGAACACTGAAGCTTTCTTT. Protein: CAWKYLGGNMNTEAFF.

The chain recombines TRBV25-1 with TRBJ1-5; the D gene is possibly TRBD1 (6 bases). This CDR3 region has 13 residues. Germline V gene data show CDR1 as MGHDK and CDR2 as SYGVNS. V lost 11 bases to trimming and J lost 0 bases, with 11 bases between them. This chain's CDR3 is CAAGQPSNQPQHF. The CDR3 DNA sequence: TGTGCCGCCGGACAGCCTAGCAATCAGCCCCAGCATTTT. Based on the CDR3 plus reference TRBV25-1 and TRBJ1-5, the full variable domain is EADIYQTPRYLVIGTGKKITLECSQTMGHDKMYWYQQDPGMELHLIHYSYGVNSTEKGDLSSESTVSRIRTEHFPLTLESARPSHTSQYLCAAGQPSNQPQHFGDGTRLSIL.

The table lists this clonotype with many counts. The chain uses TRBV27 and TRBJ1-6; D gene unclear. V dropped 2 bases and J dropped 11 bases, with 7 bases sitting between them. This CDR3 is 12 amino acids long. Looked up from germline, CDR1 is MNHEY and CDR2 is SMNVEV (reference sequence). The CDR3 DNA sequence: TGTGCCAGCAGTTTAGATGGAGCACCCCTCCACTTT. Protein sequence: CASSLDGAPLHF.

This clonotype was detected many times. The chain is built from TRBV6-4 and TRBJ1-1, with 8 bases matching TRBD1. This CDR3 has 14 residues. The V segment lost 7 bases and the J segment 3 bases; nucleotides outside the gene matches: 7. Germline CDR1 is MRHNA and CDR2 is SNTAGT. The CDR3 is CASKSDRVHTEAFF. The CDR3 region has the DNA TGTGCCAGCAAATCGGACAGGGTCCACACTGAAGCTTTCTTT.

This clonotype was recorded once. A much larger clone lies one base from this, so it may be a read error. Here the CDR3 DNA reads TGTCCCAGCAGCCGAGACAGCGGCCAGTACTTC. Translating it yields CPSSRDSGQYF. The J gene is TRBJ2-5, the V gene TRBV11-2, with D perhaps given as TRBD1 or TRBD2 (5 bases each). This CDR3 comprises 11 residues. Germline V lookup: CDR1 SGHAT, CDR2 FQNNGV.

This clonotype has just a few counts. V usage is TRBV29-1 and J usage is TRBJ2-3; D call uncertain. Germline lookup yields CDR1 SQVTM and CDR2 ANQGSEA. V lost 3 bases, J lost 5 bases, and 12 bases lay in between. This CDR3 has 13 amino acids. The CDR3 loop reads CSVEAAWGDTQYF. CDR3 nucleotides: TGCAGCGTTGAGGCGGCCTGGGGAGATACGCAGTATTTT.

This clonotype was recorded only once. V gene TRBV18 combines with J gene TRBJ2-7; D is unclear. The V and J ends lost 3 bases and 5 bases respectively, with 5 bases between them. The CDR3 loop spans 11 amino acids. Per germline, CDR1 KGHSH and CDR2 LQKENI. The CDR3, as DNA: TGTGCCAGCTCACCGAAGGACGAGCAGTACTTC. Its protein product is CASSPKDEQYF. Full variable domain (outside the CDR3, taken from reference TRBV18 and TRBJ2-7): NAGVMQNPRHLVRRRGQEARLRCSPMKGHSHVYWYRQLPEEGLKFMVYLQKENIIDESGMPKERFSAEFPKEGPSILRIQQVVRGDSAAYFCASSPKDEQYFGPGTRLTVT.

This clonotype was counted many times. The chain recombines TRBV7-8 with TRBJ2-7; D remains ambiguous. Germline assignment: CDR1 SGHVS and CDR2 FQNEAQ. Trimming left V 1 base short and J 5 bases short, with 9 bases between. The CDR3 runs 13 residues. The CDR3, as DNA: TGTGCCAGCAGCTTAGATTTACTAAACGAGCAGTACTTC. Protein product: CASSLDLLNEQYF.

This clonotype was counted at least ten times. The chain has TRBV12-5 and TRBJ2-7; TRBD2 aligns across 7 bases. Looked up from germline, CDR1 is LGHNT and CDR2 is FRNRAP. The V gene end was trimmed by 1 base and the J gene end by 1 base; junction bases not matched to a gene: 4. CDR3 size: 15 residues. This chain's CDR3 is CASGLGQGLSYEQYF. In nucleotides, the CDR3 is TGTGCTAGTGGTTTGGGCCAGGGACTATCCTACGAGCAGTACTTC.

This clonotype has at least ten counts. This chain connects TRBV7-9 to TRBJ1-2, with D hard to call. Trimming cost V 3 bases and J 8 bases, with 10 bases left between them. The CDR3 is 12 amino acids. Germline V gene sequence: CDR1 SEHNR, CDR2 FQNEAQ (reference sequence). This CDR3 reads CASSLAASGYTF. CDR3 DNA sequence: TGTGCCAGCAGCTTGGCCGCTTCGGGCTACACCTTC.

This clonotype showed up many times. This chain joins TRBV18 and TRBJ2-7; TRBD2 aligns across 7 bases. The CDR3 totals 16 residues. With V trimmed by 3 bases and J by 0 bases, 8 bases remained unmatched. The germline gives CDR1 KGHSH, CDR2 LQKENI. CDR3 DNA: TGTGCCAGCTCACCTTTCTACGGGGGGACCTCCTACGAGCAGTACTTC. Translation: CASSPFYGGTSYEQYF.

This clonotype appeared once. The chain employs TRBV19 and TRBJ1-5, with D uncertain. Germline V gene lookup returns CDR1 LNHDA and CDR2 SQIVND (reference sequence). Trimming stripped 3 bases from V and 7 bases from J, with 16 bases between. The CDR3 sequence is 15 residues long. CDR3 protein: CASSIMGGDYQPQHF. In DNA, the CDR3 is TGTGCCAGTAGTATCATGGGTGGGGATTACCAGCCCCAGCATTTT.

The table lists this clonotype with a few counts. The chain employs TRBV7-2 and TRBJ2-2; weak D call: TRBD1 (5 bases). The CDR3 is 15 amino acids. The V end was cut by 1 base, the J end by 7 bases, with 13 bases between. Germline V lookup: CDR1 SGHTA, CDR2 FQGNSA. DNA for the CDR3: TGTGCCAGCAGCTTAGTTCAGGGTGGGGTCGGGGAGCTGTTTTTT. Translated, it gives CASSLVQGGVGELFF.

Only a few counts were recorded for this clonotype. The chain employs TRBV20-1 and TRBJ1-2; D remains ambiguous. Trimming took off 1 base at V and 8 bases at J, with 11 bases between the two ends. The germline V gene encodes CDR1 DFQATT and CDR2 SNEGSKA (reference sequence). This CDR3 spans 12 amino acids. CDR3 coding DNA: TGCAGTGCTAGAGTCCCTGGTTACGGCTACACCTTC. Its translation is CSARVPGYGYTF.

This clonotype was observed a handful of times. This chain uses TRBV2 with TRBJ1-5; 10 bases line up with TRBD1. Germline CDR1 is SNHLY and CDR2 is FYNNEI. The CDR3 is made up of 15 amino acids. Trimming removed 4 bases from V and 5 bases from J; junction bases left unmatched: 5. DNA for the CDR3: TGTGCCAGCAGTGGGACAGGGGGGTTATATCAGCCCCAGCATTTT. This codes for CASSGTGGLYQPQHF.

A word on this clonotype: This may be a read error: a much more frequent sequence differs by one nucleotide. J is TRBJ1-6 and V is TRBV18; D ambiguous. Germline CDR1 is KGHSH and CDR2 is LQKENI. Trimming took 2 bases from V and 11 from J, leaving 7 bases between them. CDR3 length: 12 residues. The CDR3 reads CASSPGDPPLHF. The DNA for the CDR3 is TGTGCCAGCTCACCAGGAGACCCACCCCTCCACTTT.